This TCR beta chain stems from a study of T and B cells in COVID-19 patients. Turning to the study itself: Of roughly 22 active-infection patients, approximately twelve were critically ill with mechanical ventilation or extracorporeal membrane oxygenation. Findings of the study overall: No sequencing was yet done of CD4+, regulatory or CD8+ subsets, or of SARS-CoV-2-responsive or tetramer+ sorted cells.

Blood genomic DNA input for TRB amplification was roughly 250-550 ng. Multiplex PCR with BIOMED2 TRB-A/B primer pools amplified TRB rearrangements. MiXCR was run by TCRdb on the multiplex PCR reads, yielding one entry per CDR3 protein. This sample carries about 14,000 distinct CDR3 sequences, about 26% of them seen once, and the ten largest clones take 0.95% to 1.5%. The CDR3 loop spans 13 amino acids. Germline assignment: CDR1 SQVTM and CDR2 ANQGSEA. V dropped 4 bases and J dropped 0; count of bases not matched to a gene: 2. Comments on this clonotype: Its antigen is unidentified.

V gene TRBV29-1 combines with J gene TRBJ2-7; 8 bases map to TRBD1. The clonotype was recovered from a human donor who had recovered from COVID-19. The source material was blood. CDR3 residues: CSVGGTGSYEQYF. The CDR3 nucleotides read TGCAGCGTTGGCGGGACAGGCTCCTACGAGCAGTACTTC.